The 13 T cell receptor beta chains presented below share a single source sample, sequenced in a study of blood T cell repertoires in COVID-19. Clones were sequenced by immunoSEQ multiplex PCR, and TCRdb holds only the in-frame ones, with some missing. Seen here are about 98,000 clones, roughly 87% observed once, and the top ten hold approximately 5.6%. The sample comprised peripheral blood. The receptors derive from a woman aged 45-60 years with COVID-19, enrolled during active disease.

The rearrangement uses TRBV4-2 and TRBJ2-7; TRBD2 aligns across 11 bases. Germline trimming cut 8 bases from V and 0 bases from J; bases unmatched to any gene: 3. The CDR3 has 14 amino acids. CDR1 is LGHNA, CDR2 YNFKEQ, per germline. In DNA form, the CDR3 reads TGTGCCAGCGCTAGCGGGGGGTCCTCCTACGAGCAGTACTTC. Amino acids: CASASGGSSYEQYF.

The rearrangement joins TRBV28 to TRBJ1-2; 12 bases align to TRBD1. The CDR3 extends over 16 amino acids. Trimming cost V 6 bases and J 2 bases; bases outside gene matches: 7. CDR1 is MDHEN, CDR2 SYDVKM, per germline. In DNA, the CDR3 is TGTGCCAGCAGCCGGGGGGACAGGGGGCTGAACTATGGCTACACCTTC. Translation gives CASSRGDRGLNYGYTF.

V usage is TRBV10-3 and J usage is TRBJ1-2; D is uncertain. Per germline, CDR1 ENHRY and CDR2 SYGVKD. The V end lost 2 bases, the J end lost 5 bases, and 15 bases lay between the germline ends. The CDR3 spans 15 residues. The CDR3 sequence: CAISETTADSYGYTF. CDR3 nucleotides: TGTGCCATCAGTGAGACAACCGCGGATAGTTATGGCTACACCTTC.

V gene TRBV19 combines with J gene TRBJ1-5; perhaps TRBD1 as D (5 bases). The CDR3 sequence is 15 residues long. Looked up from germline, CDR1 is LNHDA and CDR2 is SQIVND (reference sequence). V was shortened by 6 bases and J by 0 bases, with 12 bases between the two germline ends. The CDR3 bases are TGTGCCAGTAGGGATCGACAGATTAGCAATCAGCCCCAGCATTTT. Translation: CASRDRQISNQPQHF.

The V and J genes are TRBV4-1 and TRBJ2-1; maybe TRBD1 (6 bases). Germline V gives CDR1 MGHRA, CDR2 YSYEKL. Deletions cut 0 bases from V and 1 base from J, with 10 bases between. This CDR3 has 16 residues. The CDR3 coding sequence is TGCGCCAGCAGCCAAGATGGGACAAAATCCTACAATGAGCAGTTCTTC. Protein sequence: CASSQDGTKSYNEQFF.

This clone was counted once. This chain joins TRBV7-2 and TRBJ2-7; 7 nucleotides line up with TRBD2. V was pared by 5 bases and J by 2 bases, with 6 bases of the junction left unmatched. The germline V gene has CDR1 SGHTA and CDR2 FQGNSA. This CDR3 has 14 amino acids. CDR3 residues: CASSPGLGPYEQYF. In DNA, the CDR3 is TGTGCCAGCAGCCCCGGACTAGGTCCCTACGAGCAGTACTTC.

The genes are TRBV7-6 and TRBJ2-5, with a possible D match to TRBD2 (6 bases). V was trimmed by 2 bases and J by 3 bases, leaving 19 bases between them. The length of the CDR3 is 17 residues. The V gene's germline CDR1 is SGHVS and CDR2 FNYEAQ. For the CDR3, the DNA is TGTGCCAGCAGCTTACGGGATGGAGGGACTGGGGAAGAGACCCAGTACTTC. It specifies CASSLRDGGTGEETQYF.

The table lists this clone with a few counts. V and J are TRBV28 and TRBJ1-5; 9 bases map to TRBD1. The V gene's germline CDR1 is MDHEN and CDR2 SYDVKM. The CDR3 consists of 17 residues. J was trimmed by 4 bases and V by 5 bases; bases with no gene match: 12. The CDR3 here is CASSPPGQGPSNQPQHF. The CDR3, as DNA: TGTGCCAGCAGTCCACCGGGACAGGGACCCTCAAATCAGCCCCAGCATTTT.

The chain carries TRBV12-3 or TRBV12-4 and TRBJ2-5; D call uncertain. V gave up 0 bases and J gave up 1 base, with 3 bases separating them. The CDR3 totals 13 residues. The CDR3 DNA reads TGTGCCAGCAGTTTAGCCTCCCAAGAGACCCAGTACTTC. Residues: CASSLASQETQYF.

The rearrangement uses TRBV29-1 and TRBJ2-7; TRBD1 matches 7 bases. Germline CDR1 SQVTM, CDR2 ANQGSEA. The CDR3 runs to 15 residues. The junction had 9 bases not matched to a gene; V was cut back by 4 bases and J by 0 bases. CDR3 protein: CSVVRQGQSSYEQYF. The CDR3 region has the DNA TGCAGCGTTGTCCGACAGGGCCAGAGCTCCTACGAGCAGTACTTC.

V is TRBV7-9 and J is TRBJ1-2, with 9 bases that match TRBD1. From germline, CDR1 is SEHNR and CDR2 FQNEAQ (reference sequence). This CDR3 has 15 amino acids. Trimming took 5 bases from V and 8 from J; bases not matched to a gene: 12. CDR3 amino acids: CASSLHSQGAYGYTF. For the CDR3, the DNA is TGTGCCAGCAGCCTCCATTCACAGGGGGCCTACGGCTACACCTTC.

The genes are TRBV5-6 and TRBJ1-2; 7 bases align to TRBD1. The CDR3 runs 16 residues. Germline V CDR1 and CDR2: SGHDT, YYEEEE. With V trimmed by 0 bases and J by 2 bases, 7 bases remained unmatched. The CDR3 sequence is CASSLARGQYNYGYTF. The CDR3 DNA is TGTGCCAGCAGCTTGGCCCGGGGACAGTACAACTATGGCTACACCTTC.

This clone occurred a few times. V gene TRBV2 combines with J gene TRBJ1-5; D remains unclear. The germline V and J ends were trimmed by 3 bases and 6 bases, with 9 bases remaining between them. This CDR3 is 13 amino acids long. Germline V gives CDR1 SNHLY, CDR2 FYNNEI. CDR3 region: CASSDSLGQPQHF. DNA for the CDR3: TGTGCCAGCAGTGATAGTCTAGGTCAGCCCCAGCATTTT.